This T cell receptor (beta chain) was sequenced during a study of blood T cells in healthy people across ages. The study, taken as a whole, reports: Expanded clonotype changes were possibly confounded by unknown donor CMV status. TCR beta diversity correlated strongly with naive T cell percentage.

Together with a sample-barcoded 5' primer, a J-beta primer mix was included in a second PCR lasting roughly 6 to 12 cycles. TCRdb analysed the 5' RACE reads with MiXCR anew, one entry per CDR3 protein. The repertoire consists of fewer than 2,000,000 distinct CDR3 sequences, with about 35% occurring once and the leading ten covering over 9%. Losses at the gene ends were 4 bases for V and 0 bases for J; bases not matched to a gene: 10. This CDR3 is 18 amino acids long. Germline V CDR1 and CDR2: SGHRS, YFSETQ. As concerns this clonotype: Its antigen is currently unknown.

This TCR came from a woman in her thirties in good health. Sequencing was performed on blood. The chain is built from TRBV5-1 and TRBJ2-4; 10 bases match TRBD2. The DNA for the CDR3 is TGCGCCAGCAGCCCCTTAGGACTAGCGGAACTAGCCAAAAACATTCAGTACTTC. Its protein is CASSPLGLAELAKNIQYF.